Listed below are T cell receptor beta chains from one sample, sequenced in a study of graft-versus-host responses after intestinal transplantation. Some clones are missing from TCRdb's copy, which holds only in-frame ones; the method was immunoSEQ multiplex PCR. The sample has roughly 23,000 clones; just under 45% are singletons. Material: alloreactive CD8+ T cells from a mixed lymphocyte reaction culture, obtained before transplantation. The receptors come from a human patient who was an organ donor for intestinal transplantation. Both conserved end residues are part of each CDR3. A D gene is named only where the DNA matches it firmly. Clone sizes are given selectively: once, few, many, or a class where the clone is expanded.

>TRBV5-4|14|-|-|TRBJ1-4
TGTGCCAGCAGCTTGGTCCCAACTAATGAAAAACTGTTTTTT
CASSLVPTNEKLFF
>TRBV6-5|13|-|-|TRBJ2-7
TGTGCCAGCAGCTCATCCACAGGGTCCGAGCAGTACTTC
CASSSSTGSEQYF
>TRBV20-1|11|-|-|TRBJ1-1
TGCAGTGCCATACAAGTCACTGAAGCTTTCTTT
CSAIQVTEAFF
>TRBV4-1|13|-|few|TRBJ2-7
TGCGCCAGCAGCCAAGTAGGGGGGAACGAGCAGTACTTC
CASSQVGGNEQYF
>TRBV30|11|TRBD1|-|TRBJ1-2
TGTGCCTGGATGGGACAGGGAGGCTACACCTTC
CAWMGQGGYTF
>TRBV30|16|TRBD1|-|TRBJ1-2
TGTGCCTGGAGTGCGGGACAGGGGGCCCCATACTATGGCTACACCTTC
CAWSAGQGAPYYGYTF
>TRBV13|14|TRBD1|-|TRBJ2-7
TGTGCCAGCACCTCGGGGACAGGAGCCTACGAGCAGTACTTC
CASTSGTGAYEQYF
>TRBV7-6|14|-|-|TRBJ2-7
TGTGCCAGCAGCTTACACTACAGGGTTGACGAGCAGTACTTC
CASSLHYRVDEQYF
>TRBV5-6|18|TRBD2|-|TRBJ2-1
TGTGCCAGCAGCCGCGGGACTAGCGGGGAGGGGCCTTGGAATGAGCAGTTCTTC
CASSRGTSGEGPWNEQFF
>TRBV19|16|-|-|TRBJ1-2
TGTGCCAGTAGTATGTTCCGGAGGGGCGCAGGATATGGCTACACCTTC
CASSMFRRGAGYGYTF
>TRBV5-1|16|TRBD1|-|TRBJ1-2
TGCGCCAGCAGCTGCTGGGGAGGGGACAGCCTGGATGGCTACACCTTC
CASSCWGGDSLDGYTF
>TRBV10-3|11|-|-|TRBJ1-2
TGTGCCATCAGCCGACGCTATGGCTACACCTTC
CAISRRYGYTF
>TRBV11-2|12|TRBD1|-|TRBJ2-1
TGTGCCAGCAGCTCGACAGGGTATGAGCAGTTCTTC
CASSSTGYEQFF
>TRBV29-1|16|TRBD1|-|TRBJ2-1
TGCAGCGTTGAAGATCTATTGGACAGGGCATACAATGAGCAGTTCTTC
CSVEDLLDRAYNEQFF
>TRBV28|13|TRBD2|few|TRBJ2-7
TGTGCCAGCAGTTTACCGGGGGGGTACGAGCAGTACTTC
CASSLPGGYEQYF
>TRBV18|17|TRBD1|-|TRBJ1-2
TGTGCCAGCTCACCAGGCCCAGGGGGCGCTTTAAACTATGGCTACACCTTC
CASSPGPGGALNYGYTF
>TRBV9|15|-|few|TRBJ2-1
TGTGCCAGCAGCGTAGCGGACCCCGGAGTCGATGAGCAGTTCTTC
CASSVADPGVDEQFF
>TRBV25-1|11|-|once|TRBJ1-1
TGTGCCAGCAGTGAATACGGGGAAGCTTTCTTT
CASSEYGEAFF
>TRBV7-8|17|TRBD2|-|TRBJ2-7
TGTGCCAGCAGCTTAGGTCGCGGGGCGGGAGGGCCCTACGAGCAGTACTTC
CASSLGRGAGGPYEQYF
>TRBV4-1|16|TRBD2|-|TRBJ2-7
TGCGCCAGCAGCCTACGTGGGTCGGGAGGGCCAGGCGAGCAGTACTTC
CASSLRGSGGPGEQYF
>TRBV5-1|15|-|-|TRBJ1-2
TGCGCCAGCAGCTTCCGGACAGCCCTATCCCGCGGGTACACCTTC
CASSFRTALSRGYTF
>TRBV5-3|15|-|-|TRBJ1-1
TGTGCCAGAAGCTACGATCGGACGTGGATTACTGAAGCTTTCTTT
CARSYDRTWITEAFF
>TRBV6-5|14|-|medium-sized|TRBJ1-1
TGTGCCAGCAGACCCGAGGGAACGTGGACTGAAGCTTTCTTT
CASRPEGTWTEAFF
>TRBV28|14|TRBD2|-|TRBJ2-2
TGTGCCAGCAGTAGCGGGAGGGCCACCGGGGAGCTGTTTTTT
CASSSGRATGELFF
>TRBV7-9|14|-|-|TRBJ1-2
TGTGCCAGCAGCTTAGCCCTAGGGCATTATGGCTACACCTTC
CASSLALGHYGYTF
>TRBV30|13|TRBD1|-|TRBJ1-1
TGTGCCTGGAGTGCCACCGGGACAGGCGAAGCTTTCTTT
CAWSATGTGEAFF
>TRBV6-6|16|-|once|TRBJ1-4
TGTGCCAGCAGTACTCCTGGGATGACTGGCTGGGAAAAACTGTTTTTT
CASSTPGMTGWEKLFF
>TRBV13|16|-|medium-sized|TRBJ2-2
TGTGCCAGCAGCCACCCCGACCGGAGGGACACCGGGGAGCTGTTTTTT
CASSHPDRRDTGELFF
>TRBV4-1|16|TRBD2|few|TRBJ2-1
TGCGCCAGCAGCCAAGTACTAGCGGGAGGGCCTCATGAGCAGTTCTTC
CASSQVLAGGPHEQFF
>TRBV10-3|18|TRBD2|-|TRBJ2-2
TGTGCCATCAGTGAGCCCCGGCTAGCGGGGGCGAACACCGGGGAGCTGTTTTTT
CAISEPRLAGANTGELFF
>TRBV9|16|TRBD1|-|TRBJ2-5
TGTGCCAGCAGCGTAGAGGGCGGGACAGGCCAAGAGACCCAGTACTTC
CASSVEGGTGQETQYF
>TRBV9|13|-|-|TRBJ2-1
TGTGCCAGCAGCGTAGACGGTGGGGGGGAGCAGTTCTTC
CASSVDGGGEQFF
>TRBV6-5|13|TRBD1|-|TRBJ1-6
TGTGCCAGCAGTTACTGGACAGGCTCACCCCTCCACTTT
CASSYWTGSPLHF
>TRBV18|19|TRBD1|few|TRBJ2-4
TGTGCCAGCTCAGCGACAGGGCTGCTCCCCGGATTAGCCAAAAACATTCAGTACTTC
CASSATGLLPGLAKNIQYF
>TRBV6-5|13|-|-|TRBJ2-1
TGTGCCAGCAGTTACGACCCTCGCGGTGAGCAGTTCTTC
CASSYDPRGEQFF
>TRBV28|13|-|medium-sized|TRBJ2-7
TGTGCCAGCAGTTTGGAGGGGGGCTACGAGCAGTACTTC
CASSLEGGYEQYF
>TRBV27|14|TRBD1|-|TRBJ2-7
TGTGCCAGCAGTACGTACACAGGGGGCTACGAGCAGTACTTC
CASSTYTGGYEQYF
>TRBV7-2|14|-|-|TRBJ1-2
TGTGCCAGCAGCTTAGTCGAACAGTACTATGGCTACACCTTC
CASSLVEQYYGYTF
>TRBV5-1|15|TRBD2|-|TRBJ2-1
TGCGCCAGCAGCTTGGGACTAGCGGGGAACAATGAGCAGTTCTTC
CASSLGLAGNNEQFF
>TRBV9|16|-|-|TRBJ2-7
TGTGCCAGCAGCAAACGTGTAGCGGCTCTCTCCTACGAGCAGTACTTC
CASSKRVAALSYEQYF
>TRBV28|11|-|medium-sized|TRBJ1-1
TGTGCCAGCAGTTTCTGGACTGAAGCTTTCTTT
CASSFWTEAFF
>TRBV5-1|14|TRBD2|-|TRBJ2-1
TGCGCCAGCAGCTCCGGACTAGCCTACAATGAGCAGTTCTTC
CASSSGLAYNEQFF
>TRBV14|16|-|few|TRBJ2-5
TGTGCCAGCAGCTCAACCAGGGGAAGTGACCAAGAGACCCAGTACTTC
CASSSTRGSDQETQYF
>TRBV5-1|17|-|once|TRBJ2-6
TGCGCCAGCAGCGGACGGACAGACAGCTCTGGGGCCAACGTCCTGACTTTC
CASSGRTDSSGANVLTF
>TRBV30|13|-|-|TRBJ1-1
TGTGCCTGGAGTGTACAGGGTTACACTGAAGCTTTCTTT
CAWSVQGYTEAFF
>TRBV6-1|15|-|-|TRBJ2-7
TGTGCCAGCAGTCCGCGGACAGCCCTCTCCTACGAGCAGTACTTC
CASSPRTALSYEQYF
>TRBV6-5|12|-|-|TRBJ1-3
TGTGCCAGCAGGTCCTCTGGAAACACCATATATTTT
CASRSSGNTIYF
>TRBV4-1|15|-|-|TRBJ2-7
TGCGCCAGCAGCCAAGGCCCCTGGCTTACCTACGAGCAGTACTTC
CASSQGPWLTYEQYF
>TRBV27|15|TRBD1|-|TRBJ1-3
TGTGCCAGCAGTTTGACAGGGGGCAGTGGAAACACCATATATTTT
CASSLTGGSGNTIYF
>TRBV30|20|TRBD2|-|TRBJ2-1
TGTGCCTGGAGTGTACCTGGGACTAGCGGGCCATCGACGGGTTACAATGAGCAGTTCTTC
CAWSVPGTSGPSTGYNEQFF
>TRBV4-3|13|-|-|TRBJ1-5
TGCGCCAGCAGCCAAGTCCCGGGCCAGCCCCAGCATTTT
CASSQVPGQPQHF
>TRBV6-5|15|TRBD2|medium-sized|TRBJ2-1
TGTGCCAGCAGCCTAACCGCGGGAGTTAACAATGAGCAGTTCTTC
CASSLTAGVNNEQFF
>TRBV5-6|15|TRBD2|-|TRBJ2-3
TGTGCCAGCAGCTTGAGCGGGAGGGGAGGAGATACGCAGTATTTT
CASSLSGRGGDTQYF
>TRBV18|14|-|few|TRBJ1-1
TGTGCCAGCTCACCACACCCAGGGATAAATGAAGCTTTCTTT
CASSPHPGINEAFF